This is a list of T cell receptor beta chains from one sample in a study of beta chain features in type 1 diabetes. Data came from immunoSEQ multiplex PCR; TCRdb stores just in-frame clones and leaves some out. The data contain some 180,000 clones, around an eighth of them singletons. The sample taken for sequencing was central memory CD4+ T cells from blood. The receptors shown here come from a woman aged 18-29 years in good health. Each CDR3 is given with its conserved first and last residue. D genes are given only for firm matches. Clone size is not always given. Where it is, it says once, few, many or a class for expanded clones.

V gene: TRBV20-1
J gene: TRBJ1-2
clone size: .
D gene: .
CDR3 protein: CSARDYDGYTF
CDR3 DNA: TGCAGTGCTAGAGATTATGATGGCTACACCTTC

V gene: TRBV10-3
J gene: TRBJ1-1
clone size: few
D gene: .
CDR3 protein: CAIKGVQETGAFF
CDR3 DNA: TGTGCCATCAAAGGGGTACAGGAGACTGGCGCTTTCTTT

V gene: TRBV19
J gene: TRBJ2-3
clone size: .
D gene: .
CDR3 protein: CASSIAADRQYF
CDR3 DNA: TGTGCCAGTAGTATAGCGGCGGACAGGCAGTATTTT

V gene: TRBV28
J gene: TRBJ2-5
clone size: .
D gene: TRBD1
CDR3 protein: CASSTDRGFFRGETQYF
CDR3 DNA: TGTGCCAGCAGTACTGACAGGGGATTCTTCAGAGGAGAGACCCAGTACTTC

V gene: TRBV7-9
J gene: TRBJ1-1
clone size: .
D gene: TRBD1
CDR3 protein: CASSLTRDRLGMNTEAFF
CDR3 DNA: TGTGCCAGCAGCCTAACCCGGGACAGGCTGGGAATGAACACTGAAGCTTTCTTT

V gene: TRBV5-1
J gene: TRBJ2-5
clone size: few
D gene: TRBD2
CDR3 protein: CASSLEIRAGGKETQYF
CDR3 DNA: TGCGCCAGCAGCCTCGAGATTCGGGCGGGAGGGAAAGAGACCCAGTACTTC

V gene: TRBV30
J gene: TRBJ1-6
clone size: .
D gene: .
CDR3 protein: CAWRVFDRTANSPLHF
CDR3 DNA: TGTGCCTGGAGAGTGTTTGATCGGACAGCAAATTCACCCCTCCACTTT

V gene: TRBV15
J gene: TRBJ2-1
clone size: few
D gene: .
CDR3 protein: CATSRDRGSYNEQFF
CDR3 DNA: TGTGCCACCAGCAGAGATCGGGGGTCCTACAATGAGCAGTTCTTC

V gene: TRBV5-1
J gene: TRBJ2-7
clone size: .
D gene: TRBD1
CDR3 protein: CASSPIYRGRYEQYF
CDR3 DNA: TGCGCCAGCAGCCCCATTTACAGGGGAAGATACGAGCAGTACTTC

V gene: TRBV29-1
J gene: TRBJ1-2
clone size: few
D gene: TRBD1
CDR3 protein: CSVRRQGDGYTF
CDR3 DNA: TGCAGCGTTAGACGACAGGGGGACGGCTACACCTTC

V gene: TRBV28
J gene: TRBJ1-2
clone size: few
D gene: .
CDR3 protein: CASSRQAFYGYTF
CDR3 DNA: TGTGCCAGCAGTCGTCAGGCATTCTATGGCTACACCTTC

V gene: TRBV28
J gene: TRBJ2-5
clone size: .
D gene: TRBD2
CDR3 protein: CASRPTSGQETQYF
CDR3 DNA: TGTGCCAGCAGACCGACTAGCGGACAAGAGACCCAGTACTTC

V gene: TRBV19
J gene: TRBJ2-5
clone size: few
D gene: TRBD1
CDR3 protein: CASSPGQGPQETQYF
CDR3 DNA: TGTGCCAGTAGTCCCGGACAGGGCCCTCAAGAGACCCAGTACTTC

V gene: TRBV5-1
J gene: TRBJ2-1
clone size: .
D gene: TRBD2
CDR3 protein: CASSLAVLADYNEQFF
CDR3 DNA: TGCGCCAGCAGCTTGGCCGTTCTAGCGGACTACAATGAGCAGTTCTTC

V gene: TRBV29-1
J gene: TRBJ2-5
clone size: many
D gene: TRBD2
CDR3 protein: CSVGERGVRETQYF
CDR3 DNA: TGCAGCGTTGGAGAGCGGGGGGTCCGGGAGACCCAGTACTTC

V gene: TRBV28
J gene: TRBJ2-7
clone size: many
D gene: TRBD1
CDR3 protein: CASSFGTGPDYEQYF
CDR3 DNA: TGTGCCAGCAGTTTTGGGACAGGGCCAGACTACGAGCAGTACTTC

V gene: TRBV30
J gene: TRBJ1-3
clone size: few
D gene: .
CDR3 protein: CAWRRGSGNTIYF
CDR3 DNA: TGTGCCTGGAGGCGGGGCTCTGGAAACACCATATATTTT

V gene: TRBV30
J gene: TRBJ2-7
clone size: few
D gene: TRBD2
CDR3 protein: CAWSVWEGGHSYEQYF
CDR3 DNA: TGTGCCTGGAGTGTATGGGAGGGAGGGCACTCCTACGAGCAGTACTTC

V gene: TRBV19
J gene: TRBJ2-1
clone size: few
D gene: TRBD2
CDR3 protein: CASSIRSGTNEQFF
CDR3 DNA: TGTGCCAGTAGTATACGTAGCGGGACTAATGAGCAGTTCTTC

V gene: TRBV19
J gene: TRBJ2-7
clone size: .
D gene: TRBD1
CDR3 protein: CASSIDTTGLAYEQYF
CDR3 DNA: TGTGCCAGTAGTATAGATACGACAGGGCTGGCCTACGAGCAGTACTTC

V gene: TRBV2
J gene: TRBJ2-3
clone size: .
D gene: TRBD1
CDR3 protein: CASSERRGRVDTQYF
CDR3 DNA: TGTGCCAGCAGTGAACGCAGGGGGCGGGTAGATACGCAGTATTTT

V gene: TRBV30
J gene: TRBJ2-7
clone size: .
D gene: TRBD2
CDR3 protein: CAWSAGGVSAYEQYF
CDR3 DNA: TGTGCCTGGAGTGCTGGGGGGGTTTCCGCCTACGAGCAGTACTTC

V gene: TRBV4-1
J gene: TRBJ1-2
clone size: few
D gene: .
CDR3 protein: CASSQDFREANYGYTF
CDR3 DNA: TGCGCCAGCAGCCAAGATTTCAGGGAGGCTAACTATGGCTACACCTTC

V gene: TRBV19
J gene: TRBJ1-2
clone size: .
D gene: TRBD1
CDR3 protein: CASSGLGQGAYGYTF
CDR3 DNA: TGTGCCAGTAGTGGACTCGGACAGGGAGCCTATGGCTACACCTTC

V gene: TRBV7-9
J gene: TRBJ2-5
clone size: .
D gene: TRBD1
CDR3 protein: CASSTTGGQETQYF
CDR3 DNA: TGTGCCAGCAGCACGACAGGGGGACAAGAGACCCAGTACTTC

V gene: TRBV19
J gene: TRBJ1-1
clone size: .
D gene: .
CDR3 protein: CASSILEPAAEAFF
CDR3 DNA: TGTGCCAGTAGTATATTGGAGCCGGCTGCTGAAGCTTTCTTT

V gene: TRBV14
J gene: TRBJ2-7
clone size: few
D gene: .
CDR3 protein: CASSQVYAGTYEQYF
CDR3 DNA: TGTGCCAGCAGCCAAGTTTATGCGGGGACCTACGAGCAGTACTTC

V gene: TRBV30
J gene: TRBJ2-3
clone size: few
D gene: TRBD2
CDR3 protein: CASIAGGSTDTQYF
CDR3 DNA: TGTGCGTCAATAGCGGGAGGAAGCACAGATACGCAGTATTTT

V gene: TRBV29-1
J gene: TRBJ2-5
clone size: few
D gene: TRBD1
CDR3 protein: CSVRQGLETQYF
CDR3 DNA: TGCAGCGTGCGACAGGGATTAGAGACCCAGTACTTC

V gene: TRBV30
J gene: TRBJ1-1
clone size: .
D gene: .
CDR3 protein: CAWSVGAVANEAFF
CDR3 DNA: TGTGCCTGGAGTGTAGGCGCCGTAGCTAATGAAGCTTTCTTT

V gene: TRBV29-1
J gene: TRBJ1-5
clone size: .
D gene: TRBD1
CDR3 protein: CSVGTGSAGNQPQHF
CDR3 DNA: TGCAGCGTGGGGACAGGGTCGGCTGGCAATCAGCCCCAGCATTTT